What follows are 9 T cell receptor beta chains derived from one specimen sequenced in a study of blood T cells in healthy people across ages. Using a J-beta primer mix together with a sample-barcoded 5' primer, a second PCR was run for roughly 6 to 11 cycles. One entry per CDR3 protein, called by TCRdb with MiXCR from the 5' RACE reads. The repertoire holds some 1,500,000 distinct CDR3 sequences, with roughly 43% as singletons. Material: blood. Receptors were obtained from a woman aged 18-35 years in good health.

For the CDR3, the DNA is TGTGCCAGCAGCAACCGGGGGCCGGAGGAAAAACTGTTTTTT. This sequence encodes CASSNRGPEEKLFF. The rearrangement joins TRBV7-2 to TRBJ1-4; D is perhaps TRBD1 (6 bases). Germline V gene lookup returns CDR1 SGHTA and CDR2 FQGNSA. V dropped 5 bases and J dropped 8 bases, with 15 bases sitting between them. The CDR3 runs 14 residues.

V is TRBV12-3 or TRBV12-4 and J is TRBJ1-1; D unresolved. V lost 2 bases and J 2 bases, leaving 9 bases between the germline ends. This CDR3 has 14 residues. The CDR3 DNA follows: TGTGCCAGCAGTTTACGGGAAGTTAACACTGAAGCTTTCTTT. Protein sequence: CASSLREVNTEAFF.

The gene calls are TRBV4-2 and TRBJ2-7; TRBD1 agrees at 7 bases. The V segment lost 5 bases and the J segment 2 bases; nucleotides outside the gene matches: 12. The CDR3 runs to 16 residues. Germline V gives CDR1 LGHNA, CDR2 YNFKEQ. In DNA, the CDR3 is TGTGCCAGCAGCTCCCCTCTGGGACAGAACCCCTACGAGCAGTACTTC. Amino acid sequence: CASSSPLGQNPYEQYF.

The CDR3 bases are TGTGCCAGCAGCTTACGAGTGGGGGGACAAATCGAGCAGTACTTC. This gives the protein CASSLRVGGQIEQYF. This rearrangement joins TRBV7-2 to TRBJ2-7; D possibly uses TRBD1 or TRBD2 (6 bases each). Deletions cut 2 bases from V and 6 bases from J, with 17 bases between. CDR1 and CDR2 (germline): SGHTA, FQGNSA. This CDR3 is built from 15 residues.

This rearrangement joins TRBV7-9 to TRBJ1-2, with 8 bases fitting TRBD1. V lost 1 base, J lost 5 bases, and 6 bases stayed unmatched. CDR1 and CDR2 (germline): SEHNR, FQNEAQ (reference sequence). The CDR3 sequence is 15 residues long. The DNA of the CDR3 is TGTGCCAGCAGCTTAGACGGCAGGGGGCTGTATGGCTACACCTTC. It encodes CASSLDGRGLYGYTF. The full variable domain, its missing parts supplied by reference TRBV7-9 and TRBJ1-2, is DTGVSQNPRHKITKRGQNVTFRCDPISEHNRLYWYRQTLGQGPEFLTYFQNEAQLEKSRLLSDRFSAERPKGSFSTLEIQRTEQGDSAMYLCASSLDGRGLYGYTFGSGTRLTVV.

This clonotype was seen only a few times. The gene calls are TRBV27 and TRBJ2-1; a weak D match, TRBD2 (6 bases). V shed 2 bases and J shed 6 bases, with 11 bases lying between them. The CDR3 covers 14 residues. Germline lookup yields CDR1 MNHEY and CDR2 SMNVEV (reference sequence). The DNA of the CDR3 is TGTGCCAGCAGTTTAGCGGGAAGGGGCAATGAGCAGTTCTTC. It translates to CASSLAGRGNEQFF.

The chain recombines TRBV20-1 with TRBJ1-6, with 10 bases identical to TRBD1. The CDR3 has 13 residues. With 8 bases clipped from V and 7 bases from J, the junction kept 5 bases outside the gene matches. The germline gives CDR1 DFQATT, CDR2 SNEGSKA (reference sequence). This chain's CDR3 is CSSLGQGNSPLHF. The CDR3 nucleotides are TGCAGTTCCCTGGGACAGGGGAATTCACCCCTCCACTTT.

The chain recombines TRBV2 with TRBJ2-1; D possibly matches TRBD1 or TRBD2 (5 bases each). CDR1 is SNHLY, CDR2 FYNNEI, per germline. CDR3 length: 14 amino acids. Deletions cut 7 bases from V and 5 bases from J, with 15 bases between. DNA for the CDR3: TGTGCCAGCATGGTGGGACCGCAAGACAATGAGCAGTTCTTC. Translation gives CASMVGPQDNEQFF.

This clonotype was found many times. The chain joins TRBV4-1 to TRBJ2-3; D may be TRBD2 (6 bases). V was shortened by 1 base and J by 6 bases, with 11 bases between the two germline ends. The CDR3 sequence is 14 residues long. Germline values: CDR1 MGHRA, CDR2 YSYEKL. This chain's CDR3 is CASSQGSGIDTQYF. CDR3 DNA: TGCGCCAGCAGCCAAGGTAGCGGTATTGATACGCAGTATTTT.